Below, 26 T cell receptor beta chains from the same sample are listed, as sequenced in a study of technical replicates of blood from several donors. Profiling relied on immunoSEQ multiplex PCR, and the TCRdb table lists in-frame clones only, not all of them. The sample has about 80,000 clones; roughly 97% are singletons. Sequenced: T cells isolated from PBMCs. The origin of the receptors is a human donor in good health.

This sequence joins TRBV9 and TRBJ1-6, with 9 bases identical to TRBD1. CDR3 length: 18 residues. Germline V lookup: CDR1 SGDLS, CDR2 YYNGEE. Unmatched junction bases numbered 9, after V lost 0 bases and J lost 5 bases. CDR3 DNA: TGTGCCAGCAGCGTAGGGATTCGGGGGGACAGGGATAATTCACCCCTCCACTTT. It codes for CASSVGIRGDRDNSPLHF.

This clone occurred once. The chain joins TRBV7-9 to TRBJ1-5; maybe TRBD1 (6 bases). This CDR3 is 14 amino acids long. Germline CDR1 and CDR2: SEHNR and FQNEAQ (reference sequence). The ends were cut back, 5 bases at V and 1 base at J, with 9 bases in the middle. The CDR3 sequence is CASSPQGSNQPQHF. The CDR3 coding sequence is TGTGCCAGCAGCCCCCAGGGGAGCAATCAGCCCCAGCATTTT. The full variable domain, with the rest looked up from reference TRBV7-9 and TRBJ1-5, is DTGVSQNPRHKITKRGQNVTFRCDPISEHNRLYWYRQTLGQGPEFLTYFQNEAQLEKSRLLSDRFSAERPKGSFSTLEIQRTEQGDSAMYLCASSPQGSNQPQHFGDGTRLSIL.

The chain joins TRBV28 to TRBJ1-5; 7 nucleotides line up with TRBD1. CDR3 length equals 14 residues. The germline V gene has CDR1 MDHEN and CDR2 SYDVKM. With V trimmed by 9 bases and J by 1 base, 6 bases remained unmatched. The CDR3 is CASNTGESNQPQHF. Here the CDR3 DNA reads TGTGCCAGTAATACAGGGGAGAGCAATCAGCCCCAGCATTTT.

The rearrangement links TRBV7-8 to TRBJ1-1; 8 bases are shared with TRBD1. CDR3 length: 18 amino acids. J was trimmed by 0 bases and V by 3 bases; bases with no gene match: 12. From germline, CDR1 is SGHVS and CDR2 FQNEAQ. In DNA, the CDR3 is TGTGCCAGCAGCTTCAGAGGACAGGGAGGGTACGTGAACACTGAAGCTTTCTTT. It translates to CASSFRGQGGYVNTEAFF. The whole variable domain, remainder taken from reference TRBV7-8 and TRBJ1-1, is GAGVSQSPRYKVAKRGQDVALRCDPISGHVSLFWYQQALGQGPEFLTYFQNEAQLDKSGLPSDRFFAERPEGSVSTLKIQRTQQEDSAVYLCASSFRGQGGYVNTEAFFGQGTRLTVV.

The gene calls are TRBV30 and TRBJ1-6, with TRBD1 identical over 9 bases. CDR1 and CDR2 (germline): GTSNPN, SVGIG (reference sequence). Trimming took 0 bases from V and 9 from J; bases not matched to a gene: 3. The CDR3 has 14 residues. The CDR3 sequence: CAWSVQGASSPLHF. In DNA, the CDR3 is TGTGCCTGGAGTGTACAGGGGGCGAGTTCACCCCTCCACTTT. The full variable domain, with the rest looked up from reference TRBV30 and TRBJ1-6, is SQTIHQWPATLVQPVGSPLSLECTVEGTSNPNLYWYRQAAGRGLQLLFYSVGIGQISSEVPQNLSASRPQDRQFILSSKKLLLSDSGFYLCAWSVQGASSPLHFGNGTRLTVT.

The chain combines TRBV15 with TRBJ1-4, with D uncertain. This CDR3 region has 17 residues. The V gene lost 3 bases and the J gene lost 0 bases, with 14 bases spanning the gap. The germline V gene has CDR1 LNHNV and CDR2 YYDKDF (reference sequence). The CDR3 DNA reads TGTGCCACCAGCAGGAAGCGACTACCATCAACTAATGAAAAACTGTTTTTT. Amino acids: CATSRKRLPSTNEKLFF.

This rearrangement joins TRBV7-3 to TRBJ2-1; 8 bases align to TRBD2. CDR1 and CDR2 (germline): SGHTA, FQGTGA. Losses at the gene ends were 5 bases for V and 9 bases for J; bases not matched to a gene: 15. The CDR3 is 16 residues long. The CDR3 sequence: CASSPNPGGGYGEQFF. DNA for the CDR3: TGTGCCAGCAGCCCTAACCCCGGGGGGGGGTATGGTGAGCAGTTCTTC.

The count of this clone is one. The gene calls are TRBV7-8 and TRBJ2-1, with 13 bases aligning to TRBD2. Trimming at V came to 4 bases and at J to 9 bases, leaving 15 bases not matched to a gene. Germline values: CDR1 SGHVS, CDR2 FQNEAQ. This CDR3 contains 18 residues. CDR3 in DNA: TGTGCCAGCAGCTCTGGGACTAGCGGGACCAGCCGCGGAGGTGAGCAGTTCTTC. Protein: CASSSGTSGTSRGGEQFF.

A single count supports this clone. This chain uses TRBV5-5 with TRBJ1-5; 7 bases align to TRBD1. The CDR3 runs 15 residues. Germline loops: CDR1 SGHKS, CDR2 YYEKEE (reference sequence). The V segment lost 0 bases and the J segment 3 bases; nucleotides outside the gene matches: 3. The CDR3 reads CASSLGDSFNQPQHF. The CDR3 DNA reads TGTGCCAGCAGCTTGGGGGACAGCTTCAATCAGCCCCAGCATTTT.

Only one count was recorded for this clone. The chain is built from TRBV30 and TRBJ1-1, with 9 bases that match TRBD1. V shed 2 bases, J shed 0 bases, and the junction held 7 bases outside the gene matches. The CDR3 contains 16 residues. Germline lookup yields CDR1 GTSNPN and CDR2 SVGIG (reference sequence). The CDR3: CAWSLVQGAMNTEAFF. The CDR3 nucleotides are TGTGCCTGGAGTTTGGTACAGGGGGCCATGAACACTGAAGCTTTCTTT.

This chain joins TRBV7-2 and TRBJ2-7; tentative D call: TRBD1 (5 bases). Trimming took off 3 bases at V and 6 bases at J, with 9 bases between the two ends. The CDR3 contains 12 residues. Germline V lookup: CDR1 SGHTA, CDR2 FQGNSA. DNA for the CDR3: TGTGCCAGCAGCTTCAGGGCCTTCGAGCAGTACTTC. Amino acids: CASSFRAFEQYF. Filled out from reference TRBV7-2 and TRBJ2-7, the complete variable domain reads GAGVSQSPSNKVTEKGKDVELRCDPISGHTALYWYRQSLGQGLEFLIYFQGNSAPDKSGLPSDRFSAERTGGSVSTLTIQRTQQEDSAVYLCASSFRAFEQYFGPGTRLTVT.

The chain is built from TRBV19 and TRBJ2-7; 10 bases fit TRBD1. V dropped 6 bases and J dropped 4; count of bases not matched to a gene: 3. Per the germline V gene, CDR1 is LNHDA and CDR2 is SQIVND (reference sequence). The CDR3 length is 13 residues. Here the CDR3 DNA reads TGTGCCAGTAGCGGGGACAGGGGTTACGAGCAGTACTTC. Residues: CASSGDRGYEQYF.

The chain employs TRBV5-6 and TRBJ2-1, with TRBD2 matching over 9 bases. This CDR3 comprises 15 residues. After removal of 3 bases from V and 5 bases from J, the junction contained 6 bases not matched to a gene. Germline V gives CDR1 SGHDT, CDR2 YYEEEE. CDR3 sequence reads: CASSWASGIDNEQFF. In DNA, the CDR3 is TGTGCCAGCAGCTGGGCTAGCGGGATCGACAATGAGCAGTTCTTC.

The chain uses TRBV7-9 and TRBJ1-5, with D possibly matching TRBD1 (6 bases). Trimming cost V 5 bases and J 4 bases, with 24 bases left between them. CDR3 length: 18 amino acids. The V gene's germline CDR1 is SEHNR and CDR2 FQNEAQ (reference sequence). CDR3 nucleotides: TGTGCCAGCAGCCAATGGGGGCCCGGATCGACCCGGAATCAGCCCCAGCATTTT. Residues: CASSQWGPGSTRNQPQHF.

This clone occurred once. V and J are TRBV19 and TRBJ2-3; 8 positions match TRBD2. The CDR3 consists of 17 residues. Losses at the gene ends were 6 bases for V and 8 bases for J; bases not matched to a gene: 19. Germline lookup yields CDR1 LNHDA and CDR2 SQIVND (reference sequence). CDR3 amino acids: CASSKISGTRGSGTQYF. DNA of the CDR3: TGTGCCAGTAGCAAGATAAGCGGGACTAGGGGGTCCGGTACGCAGTATTTT. The variable domain in full, with the rest retrieved from reference TRBV19 and TRBJ2-3, is DGGITQSPKYLFRKEGQNVTLSCEQNLNHDAMYWYRQDPGQGLRLIYYSQIVNDFQKGDIAEGYSVSREKKESFPLTVTSAQKNPTAFYLCASSKISGTRGSGTQYFGPGTRLTVL.

The rearrangement joins TRBV30 to TRBJ1-3; 7 bases align to TRBD1. The CDR3 sequence is 15 residues long. V was pared by 4 bases and J by 0 bases, with 6 bases of the junction left unmatched. Per germline, CDR1 GTSNPN and CDR2 SVGIG (reference sequence). CDR3 loop: CAWTRQGHSGNTIYF. The CDR3 DNA follows: TGTGCCTGGACACGACAGGGACACTCTGGAAACACCATATATTTT.

The rearrangement links TRBV7-7 to TRBJ2-1; 8 bases are shared with TRBD2. Germline CDR1 SSHAT, CDR2 FNYEAQ (reference sequence). The CDR3 covers 19 residues. V was clipped by 4 bases and J by 5 bases; unmatched bases: 19. CDR3 coding DNA: TGTGCCAGCAGCTGGGCCCCTCTTACTAGCGGCCCACCCCACAATGAGCAGTTCTTC. Amino acids: CASSWAPLTSGPPHNEQFF.

The chain links TRBV27 to TRBJ2-3; D is ambiguous. Germline V gene data show CDR1 as MNHEY and CDR2 as SMNVEV (reference sequence). The CDR3 length is 13 residues. Deletions cut 5 bases from V and 0 bases from J, with 6 bases between. The DNA for the CDR3 is TGTGCCAGCAGTCTCTCTAGCACAGATACGCAGTATTTT. As protein: CASSLSSTDTQYF.

The chain links TRBV6-5 to TRBJ2-7; 8 nucleotides line up with TRBD1. Germline values: CDR1 MNHEY, CDR2 SVGAGI. Germline trimming cut 3 bases from V and 2 bases from J; bases unmatched to any gene: 6. CDR3 length: 15 amino acids. CDR3 nucleotides: TGTGCCAGCAGTTATCGACAGGGGAAACCCTACGAGCAGTACTTC. This codes for CASSYRQGKPYEQYF.

The chain employs TRBV2 and TRBJ2-7, with unresolved D. Per germline, CDR1 SNHLY and CDR2 FYNNEI. The V and J ends lost 7 bases and 3 bases respectively, with 13 bases between them. This CDR3 comprises 13 residues. The CDR3 is CASNSPTFYEQYF. The CDR3 coding sequence is TGTGCCAGCAACTCTCCCACGTTCTACGAGCAGTACTTC.

The gene calls are TRBV7-9 and TRBJ2-5; TRBD2 is a possible D gene (6 bases). V dropped 5 bases and J dropped 3 bases, with 13 bases sitting between them. This CDR3 comprises 14 residues. Germline V gene sequence: CDR1 SEHNR, CDR2 FQNEAQ (reference sequence). The CDR3 DNA follows: TGTGCCAGCAGCACAACAGCGGGTGAAGAGACCCAGTACTTC. It codes for CASSTTAGEETQYF.

Note on this clone: The junction does not match germline at one end; this may be a read error. The same CDR3 also results from other DNA sequences found in this sample. The CDR3 region has the DNA TGCGCCAGCAGCTGGCGGGTAGATACTGAGGCTTTCTTT. It encodes CASSWRVDTEAFF. The genes are TRBV4-1 and TRBJ1-1; D is undetermined. The length of the CDR3 is 13 residues. Per the germline V gene, CDR1 is MGHRA and CDR2 is YSYEKL.

The gene calls are TRBV27 and TRBJ1-1; maybe TRBD1 (5 bases). The CDR3 length is 12 residues. In germline, CDR1 is MNHEY, CDR2 SMNVEV (reference sequence). Deletions cut 8 bases from V and 5 bases from J, with 12 bases between. As DNA, the CDR3 is TGTGCCAGCGCAATTGGGGGGACTGAAGCTTTCTTT. Its protein is CASAIGGTEAFF.

The chain has TRBV11-3 and TRBJ1-1, with 9 nucleotides matching TRBD1. The CDR3 covers 15 residues. Trimming removed 5 bases from V and 1 base from J; junction bases left unmatched: 5. Germline-derived CDR1 and CDR2 are SGHNT and YENEEA. The CDR3 sequence is CASSPRDRENTEAFF. The CDR3 coding sequence is TGTGCCAGCAGCCCAAGGGACAGGGAGAACACTGAAGCTTTCTTT.

Comment on this clone: No conserved phenylalanine or tryptophan is present at the end of the CDR3, so a read error is the likely explanation. The DNA is left out, because the CDR3 cannot be placed on it with certainty; the CDR3 is given as TCRdb lists it. The rearrangement links TRBV6-5 to TRBJ1-3. Both ends counted, the CDR3 spans 9 residues. CDR1 MNHEY and CDR2 SVGAGI come from the germline V gene. The CDR3 here is CASRRRPFV.

This rearrangement joins TRBV5-5 to TRBJ2-3; no clear D gene. The CDR3 runs to 15 residues. The germline V gene has CDR1 SGHKS and CDR2 YYEKEE (reference sequence). Trimming stripped 1 base from V and 7 bases from J, with 16 bases between. The CDR3 is CASSLHLEESYTQYF. The CDR3 DNA sequence: TGTGCCAGCAGCTTGCACCTAGAGGAGTCATATACGCAGTATTTT.